This T cell receptor beta chain appears in the sequencing data of a study of TIL therapy for anti-PD-1-resistant metastatic lung cancer (dated by TCRdb to about 2021). Turning to the overall study: Tumors were collected before any PD-1/PD-L1 blockade, after which patients were given nivolumab, and patients who progressed were given lymphodepletion, an infusion of expanded TIL and IL-2. Among the enrolled patients, the median age was approximately 49 years (range roughly 35-75), and the median tumor PD-L1 proportion score was roughly 6%. The cohort was predominantly lung adenocarcinoma, with several EGFR-mutant and two ALK-rearranged tumors, and half of patients were current or former smokers. A median non-synonymous tumor mutation burden of under 1.9 mutations per megabase was determined across the cohort by whole-exome sequencing. Clonotypes were tracked across tumor, expanded TIL product and serial blood samples by T cell receptor beta sequencing of tumor and peripheral blood. What the research found in general, with its limitations: The baseline peripheral repertoire was partially replaced by infused TIL clonotypes, which then decayed over months, and no apparent association between persistence and response was found. The cohort was highly selected, including more treatment-naive, never-smoker and oncogene-addicted patients than is typical, which limits generalizability. The study protocol defined all tumor marker inferences as exploratory.

The CDR3 runs 16 amino acids, cysteine and phenylalanine included. Only CDR3 DNA remains: 48 bases, in frame from the first base. Relative to germline, V is missing 4 bases and J is missing 0 bases, with 5 bases of the junction outside any gene match. Sequences SGHNT (CDR1) and YYREEE (CDR2) are obtained from the germline V gene (reference sequence). What this sample's time point label stands for: pre-treatment sample, taken before nivolumab and TIL therapy. Adults with stage 4 NSCLC were enrolled from 2017 to January 2020 in a dual-center phase I trial. The samples were obtained from a phase I trial that was single-arm and open-label and tested tumor-infiltrating lymphocyte therapy combined with nivolumab in advanced non-small cell lung cancer. Blood mononuclear cells from EDTA tubes were isolated by Ficoll gradient, snap-frozen as pellets, and DNA was extracted with a Qiagen mini-prep kit. TCR beta CDR3 regions were amplified from genomic DNA with the immunoSEQ v3 hsTCRB kit using bias-controlled multiplex PCR. The TCR libraries were sequenced on an Illumina NextSeq 500 to about 2.1 million read pairs for survey level or about 5-6 million read pairs for deep level. As for how the authors treated the data: Clonality was reported by immunoSEQ Analyzer software, which also assigned V, D and J genes and filtered out non-productive sequences. To compare repertoires between infused TIL and blood, productive Simpson clonality was used along with the Morisita overlap index of productive TRB rearrangements. For each clone in blood, the absolute clonotype count was estimated by multiplying the lymphocyte count by the CD3+ fraction and by the clone's productive frequency. TCRdb limited this immuneACCESS table to in-frame rearrangements with V and J called. A share of clones is missing; checked studies link under half to unresolved V genes, and the rest is unexplained. V and J calls plus clone size are reproduced from that table; the DNA served to infer D and trimming. The sample table shows approximately 20,000 clones, and approximately 79% are seen once. Of the sample, around 7.4% is held by the ten largest clones.

With respect to this clone: Its antigen remains undetermined. Base qualities are not provided; no much larger clone lies one nucleotide away.

The chain joins TRBV5-4 to TRBJ1-4; TRBD1 agrees with 8 junctional bases. The receptor was derived from a person between 25 and 79 years old with non-small cell lung cancer. The sample was blood, taken at baseline. For the CDR3, the sequence is CASSTLQGATNEKLFF. The bases read TGTGCCAGCAGCACCCTACAGGGGGCAACTAATGAAAAACTGTTTTTT.